These T cell receptor beta chains were read from a single sample in a study of cytomegalovirus exposure and HLA in healthy donors. Libraries were prepared by immunoSEQ multiplex PCR; TCRdb keeps only in-frame clonotypes and omits some of them. The sample shows 110,000 or so clones, around 72% of them seen only once. The source material was PBMCs. These receptors all come from a male donor in good health and CMV-seronegative. Both conserved end residues are part of each CDR3. The order of the fields is V gene, J gene, CDR3 protein.

>TRBV9|TRBJ1-5
CASSAGGGTGADNQPQHF
>TRBV6-1|TRBJ1-3
CATNRGRAGVNTIYF
>TRBV28|TRBJ2-3
CANTEGQADTDTQYF
>TRBV7-3|TRBJ2-1
CASSLRLMAHEQFF
>TRBV28|TRBJ2-4
CASSSILAKNIQYF
>TRBV7-9|TRBJ2-7
CASTLTGVYEQYF
>TRBV6-5|TRBJ2-1
CASSSTTGGFFF
>TRBV10-3|TRBJ2-7
CAISLQDRLYEQYF
>TRBV2|TRBJ1-2
CASSEGRGSDGYTF
>TRBV6-5|TRBJ2-7
CATPNVGCPYEQYF
>TRBV28|TRBJ1-2
CASSLGQITIGYTF
>TRBV28|TRBJ1-2
CASSGGALDYGYTF
>TRBV6-1|TRBJ2-5
CASSVTTSGRSFGETQYF
>TRBV7-8|TRBJ2-3
CASSLRRDSMDTQYF
>TRBV6-5|TRBJ2-2
CASSYSTSGNTGELFF
>TRBV29-1|TRBJ1-1
CSANGPRGGGTEAFF
>TRBV19|TRBJ1-5
CASSAGGDNQPQHF
>TRBV5-1|TRBJ2-5
CASSSQGLGQETQYF
>TRBV4-1|TRBJ2-7
CASSRGSSGQGYEQYF
>TRBV6-1|TRBJ2-1
CASSAQDGGLAGVAYNEQFF
>TRBV7-2|TRBJ2-1
CASTPGLAGGLPYNEQFF
>TRBV27|TRBJ2-2
CASSWRTGLAGITGELFF
>TRBV4-3|TRBJ2-7
CASSPQGGGSSSYEQYF
>TRBV5-1|TRBJ2-7
CASKYGNSGTYEQYF
>TRBV19|TRBJ2-3
CASSTAGTDTQYF
>TRBV9|TRBJ1-2
CASSSPGQVTYGYTF
>TRBV7-9|TRBJ2-7
CASSHPGLAGFEQYF
>TRBV5-1|TRBJ2-7
CASSFGDRAEQYF
>TRBV4-1|TRBJ2-7
CASSRLLAGTTYEQYF
>TRBV7-2|TRBJ2-3
CASSWGGGGTDTQYF
>TRBV10-3|TRBJ2-3
CAIRGVTDTQYF
>TRBV19|TRBJ2-7
CASSMGSGSRLQYF
>TRBV7-3|TRBJ2-2
CASSLTGLAGGPITGELFF
>TRBV6-1|TRBJ1-5
CASSRDSYSNQPQHF
>TRBV30|TRBJ2-6
CAWRSGFSRSNVLTF
>TRBV28|TRBJ1-1
CASSGGGWGRNTEAFF
>TRBV7-8|TRBJ2-5
CASSLAVAGEVVTQYF
>TRBV2|TRBJ2-7
CASSELGQTYEQYF
>TRBV29-1|TRBJ2-7
CSAPRQGVTYEQYF
>TRBV28|TRBJ2-1
CASSSPNEQFF
>TRBV29-1|TRBJ2-1
CSVQQSGEWGQFF
>TRBV6-6|TRBJ2-5
CASSYKGQGAETQYF
>TRBV4-3|TRBJ2-7
CASSQGGFYEQYF
>TRBV19|TRBJ2-7
CASTSPGLSYEQYF
>TRBV18|TRBJ1-5
CASSPLPGNNQPQHF
>TRBV15|TRBJ2-1
CATSRASGGFRYNEQFF
>TRBV5-4|TRBJ1-4
CASSLLAADNEKLFF
>TRBV5-4|TRBJ2-7
CASSGLAGEDEQYF
>TRBV6-1|TRBJ2-1
CASSEFSGSYNEQFF
>TRBV19|TRBJ2-7
CASSTSGTNVPGEQYF
>TRBV28|TRBJ1-2
CASSSQWGGQYGYTF